This entry features one T cell receptor (beta chain) sequence. Its target is unknown. With no exception, relapse followed autologous stem cell transplantation in all patients, and brentuximab vedotin exposure varied. The record originates from a study of PD-1 blockade in classical Hodgkin lymphoma. Method: immunoSEQ multiplex PCR; TCRdb's copy keeps in-frame clones and lacks some. The repertoire holds roughly 50,000 clones, with over 75% as singletons. Findings and caveats of the study: Complete responders possessed baseline diversity comparable to newly diagnosed patients.

Per the germline V gene, CDR1 is SEHNR and CDR2 is FQNEAQ (reference sequence). The germline V and J ends were trimmed by 1 base and 3 bases, with 10 bases remaining between them. This CDR3 comprises 15 residues. Specimen: peripheral blood mononuclear cells (PBMCs), collected at baseline. This chain uses TRBV7-9 with TRBJ1-5, with D possibly TRBD1 on 5 matching bases. This clonotype originated in a human donor with classical Hodgkin lymphoma. The CDR3 nucleotides are TGTGCCAGCAGCTTAGGACCGGGGGACAATCAGCCCCAGCATTTT. This encodes CASSLGPGDNQPQHF.